The rows below give T cell receptor beta chains drawn from one sample of a study of cytomegalovirus exposure and HLA in healthy donors. Some clones are missing from TCRdb's copy, which holds only in-frame ones; the method was immunoSEQ multiplex PCR. The sample shows fewer than 200,000 clones, less than 80% of them seen only once. The sample was PBMCs. Receptors were obtained from a female donor in good health and CMV-seronegative. Both conserved end residues are part of each CDR3. D genes are given only for firm matches.

TRBJ2-2,TRBV9,TRBD2,CASSAGLAGAGELFF
TRBJ2-4,TRBV5-6,.,CASNTGGSIQNIQYF
TRBJ2-2,TRBV2,TRBD2,CASSDIAGNTGELFF
TRBJ2-2,TRBV4-2,TRBD2,CASSHRLAGGPAGELFF
TRBJ2-1,TRBV5-1,TRBD2,CASSLGGLLADSYNEQFF
TRBJ2-3,TRBV29-1,.,CSGNRDTDTQYF
TRBJ2-3,TRBV11-2,TRBD2,CASSIQRGGFPISTDTQYF
TRBJ1-3,TRBV7-2,TRBD1,CASSLRDRGFSGNTIYF
TRBJ1-1,TRBV7-9,TRBD1,CSSSLGLVQGTTEAFF
TRBJ2-5,TRBV28,TRBD1,CASSLLDREETQYF
TRBJ2-1,TRBV11-1,TRBD2,CASSWTSGSSYNEQFF
TRBJ2-1,TRBV18,.,CASSPFLTFDNEQFF
.,TRBV29-1,.,CSAKKGGVYEQYF
TRBJ1-1,TRBV2,.,CASREEARGTEAFF
TRBJ2-2,TRBV18,.,CASSPAGRPDTGELFF
TRBJ2-2,TRBV5-6,.,CASSLGHTRNTGELFF
TRBJ2-3,TRBV9,TRBD1,CASSVGTGVLTDTQYF
TRBJ1-2,TRBV7-9,.,CASSLFSPAGGGYGYTF
TRBJ1-3,TRBV9,.,CASSVDREVGNTIYF
TRBJ2-1,TRBV13,TRBD2,CASSFPGRFNEQFF
TRBJ1-2,TRBV5-6,TRBD1,CASSDETGGINYGYTF
TRBJ2-7,TRBV7-6,TRBD2,CASAGGSSYEQYF
TRBJ1-6,TRBV6-5,TRBD1,CASSSGTGGQNSPLHF
TRBJ2-4,TRBV6-1,.,CASSEVDLSGNSQYF
TRBJ1-6,TRBV5-4,.,CASSRRGADNSPLHF
TRBJ1-5,TRBV19,TRBD1,CASSIAGQENQPQHF
TRBJ2-2,TRBV7-3,TRBD2,CASSMRAGFDGELFF
TRBJ1-2,TRBV4-1,TRBD1,CASSLGQGAPYGYTF
TRBJ1-2,TRBV5-1,.,CASSLIEGNYGYTF
TRBJ2-7,TRBV7-2,TRBD2,CASSLEAGGRNEQYF
TRBJ2-7,TRBV5-1,.,CASSLAGQVVGEQYF
TRBJ2-7,TRBV27,.,CASTREGTGRFEQYF
TRBJ2-3,TRBV5-1,TRBD2,CASSLELAGGGKKDTQYF
TRBJ2-5,TRBV2,TRBD2,CASGGGETQYF
TRBJ2-3,TRBV5-1,TRBD2,CASSRLADTDTQYF
TRBJ1-4,TRBV30,TRBD1,CACHRGYEKLFF
TRBJ2-7,TRBV7-7,.,CASSRSQEGEQYF
TRBJ1-5,TRBV7-9,TRBD1,CASSRDTGTASNQPQHF
TRBJ2-2,TRBV11-2,.,CASSLNPGGVNTGELFF
TRBJ2-1,TRBV2,TRBD2,CASEGLAGGPSEQFF
TRBJ2-5,TRBV4-3,.,CASSQYAREETQYF
TRBJ1-1,TRBV9,TRBD1,CASKAGTGENTEAFF
TRBJ1-4,TRBV5-1,.,CASSLGWGSQGEKLFF
TRBJ1-3,TRBV5-1,TRBD1,CASSLGPTGTGNTIYF
TRBJ2-2,TRBV30,.,CAFSSDPGRYGELFF
TRBJ2-7,TRBV27,TRBD2,CASSPGLAGAYEQYF
TRBJ2-7,TRBV7-8,TRBD1,CASSLGQGRVSEQYF
TRBJ2-1,TRBV7-2,.,CASSRPTGEQFF
TRBJ2-1,TRBV5-4,TRBD2,CASSLAGRSGGVNNEQFF
TRBJ1-2,TRBV6-1,.,CASSAGRVPNYGYTF